This T cell receptor beta chain comes out of a study of PD-1 blockade in mismatch repair-deficient tumors. Clones were sequenced by immunoSEQ multiplex PCR, and TCRdb holds only the in-frame ones, with some missing. The table has 60,000 to 70,000 clones, approximately 88% seen once; the top ten hold 14%. A note on this clone: Antigen: not known.

Germline CDR1 ENHRY, CDR2 SYGVKD. This CDR3 has 16 residues. Trimming at V came to 6 bases and at J to 1 base, leaving 8 bases not matched to a gene. Study results and caveats: After pembrolizumab, tumor-resident clones rose rapidly, then generally contracted before radiologic responses.

This chain joins TRBV10-3 and TRBJ1-5; 8 positions match TRBD1. Sequenced here: peripheral blood, sampled 52 weeks after starting pembrolizumab. This receptor was taken from an adult with mismatch repair-deficient cancer. The CDR3 DNA follows: TGTGCCATCAGCCGGACAGGGCTTTCAAGCAATCAGCCCCAGCATTTT. Translating it yields CAISRTGLSSNQPQHF.